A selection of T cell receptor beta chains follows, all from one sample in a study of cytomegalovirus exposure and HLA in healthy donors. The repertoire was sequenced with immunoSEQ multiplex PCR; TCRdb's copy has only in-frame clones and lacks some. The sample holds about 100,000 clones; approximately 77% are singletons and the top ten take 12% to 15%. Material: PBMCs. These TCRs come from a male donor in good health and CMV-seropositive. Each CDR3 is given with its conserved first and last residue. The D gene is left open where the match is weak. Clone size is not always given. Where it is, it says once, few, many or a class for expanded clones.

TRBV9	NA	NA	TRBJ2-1	CASSGTTGGHNEQFF	TGTGCCAGCAGCGGTACAACGGGGGGCCACAATGAGCAGTTCTTC
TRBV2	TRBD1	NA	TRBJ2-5	CASREDRGLETQYF	TGTGCCAGCAGGGAGGACAGGGGGCTGGAGACCCAGTACTTC
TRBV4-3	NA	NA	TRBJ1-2	CASSQENAGNYGYTF	TGCGCCAGCAGCCAAGAGAACGCCGGGAACTATGGCTACACCTTC
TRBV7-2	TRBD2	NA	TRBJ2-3	CASSLERGGTDTQYF	TGTGCCAGCAGCTTAGAGCGGGGTGGCACAGATACGCAGTATTTT
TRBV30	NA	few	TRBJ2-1	CAWSVKGLLFHEQFF	TGTGCCTGGAGTGTAAAGGGACTCCTTTTCCATGAGCAGTTCTTC
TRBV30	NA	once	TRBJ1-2	CAWSGQGIYGYTF	TGTGCCTGGAGTGGGCAGGGGATCTATGGCTACACCTTC
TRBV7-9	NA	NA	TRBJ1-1	CASSDTVIAEAFF	TGTGCCAGCAGCGATACAGTTATCGCTGAAGCTTTCTTT
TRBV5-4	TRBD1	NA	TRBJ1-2	CASSSDRGNYGYTF	TGTGCCAGCAGCTCCGACAGGGGGAACTATGGCTACACCTTC
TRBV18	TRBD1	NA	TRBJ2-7	CASSPQTGGSYEQYF	TGTGCCAGCTCCCCGCAAACAGGGGGCTCCTACGAGCAGTACTTC
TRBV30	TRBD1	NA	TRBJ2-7	CAWDRGSSEQYF	TGTGCCTGGGACAGGGGATCCAGCGAGCAGTACTTC
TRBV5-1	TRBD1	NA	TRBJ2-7	CASSPGQGRSYEQYF	TGCGCCAGCAGCCCAGGACAGGGTAGGTCCTACGAGCAGTACTTC
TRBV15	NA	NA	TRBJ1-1	CATSPGGRGNTEAFF	TGTGCCACCAGCCCTGGGGGCAGGGGGAACACTGAAGCTTTCTTT
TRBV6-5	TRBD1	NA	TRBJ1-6	CASSLDRGNSPLHF	TGTGCCAGCAGCCTCGACAGGGGAAATTCACCCCTCCACTTT
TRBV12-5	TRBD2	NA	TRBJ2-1	CASGTGLAGRGEQFF	TGTGCTAGTGGGACGGGACTAGCGGGCCGAGGTGAGCAGTTCTTC
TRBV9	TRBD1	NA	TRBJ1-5	CASSRGTGQSNQPQHF	TGTGCCAGCAGCCGAGGGACAGGGCAATCTAATCAGCCCCAGCATTTT
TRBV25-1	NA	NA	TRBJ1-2	CASSAWGWEFYGYTF	TGTGCCAGCAGTGCCTGGGGCTGGGAATTCTATGGCTACACCTTC
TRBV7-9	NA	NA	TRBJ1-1	CASSLAGRYTEAFF	TGTGCCAGCAGCTTGGCAGGGAGGTACACTGAAGCTTTCTTT
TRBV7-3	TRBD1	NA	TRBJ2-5	CASSDRGTGGETQYF	TGTGCCAGCAGCGACAGAGGGACAGGGGGGGAGACCCAGTACTTC
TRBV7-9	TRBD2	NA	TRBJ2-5	CASSLGTSGQETQYF	TGTGCCAGCAGCTTGGGGACTAGCGGTCAAGAGACCCAGTACTTC
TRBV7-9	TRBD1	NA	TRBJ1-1	CASSLGRGRGAVGNTEAFF	TGTGCCAGCAGCTTAGGGAGGGGGCGGGGGGCAGTGGGGAACACTGAAGCTTTCTTT
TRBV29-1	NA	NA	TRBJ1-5	CSVTLGGLQPQHF	TGCAGCGTGACTCTCGGGGGTCTTCAGCCCCAGCATTTT
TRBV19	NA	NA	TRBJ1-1	CASSNIASMNTEAFF	TGTGCCAGTAGTAATATCGCTAGCATGAACACTGAAGCTTTCTTT
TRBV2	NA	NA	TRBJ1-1	CASSPQGRDTEAFF	TGTGCCAGCAGTCCACAGGGAAGGGACACTGAAGCTTTCTTT
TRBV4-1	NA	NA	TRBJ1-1	CASSQVQGATEAFF	TGCGCCAGCAGCCAAGTACAGGGAGCTACTGAAGCTTTCTTT
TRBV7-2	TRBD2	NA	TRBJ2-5	CASSLAAGVETQYF	TGTGCCAGCAGCTTAGCGGCGGGGGTGGAGACCCAGTACTTC
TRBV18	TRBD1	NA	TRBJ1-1	CASRKQGGGNTEAFF	TGTGCCAGCAGAAAACAGGGGGGAGGGAACACTGAAGCTTTCTTT
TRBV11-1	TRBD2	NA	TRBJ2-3	CARTLLAGAGTDTQYF	TGTGCCAGGACTCTTCTAGCGGGGGCGGGCACAGATACGCAGTATTTT
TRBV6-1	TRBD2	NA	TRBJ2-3	CASSEISGGNTDTQYF	TGTGCCAGCAGTGAAATTAGCGGGGGGAACACAGATACGCAGTATTTT
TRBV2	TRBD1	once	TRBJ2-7	CASSEYGDRGYEQYF	TGTGCCAGCAGTGAATATGGGGACAGGGGATACGAGCAGTACTTC
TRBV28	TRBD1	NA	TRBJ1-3	CASSLQTGGMGNTIYF	TGTGCCAGCAGTTTACAAACAGGGGGCATGGGAAACACCATATATTTT
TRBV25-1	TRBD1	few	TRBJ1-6	CASSQGAGSPLHF	TGTGCCAGCTCACAGGGGGCGGGTTCACCCCTCCACTTT
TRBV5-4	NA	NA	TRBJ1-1	CASSRGPGRAIAEAFF	TGTGCCAGCAGCCGCGGGCCGGGCCGGGCGATCGCTGAAGCTTTCTTT
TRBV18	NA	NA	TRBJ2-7	CASSVSSYEQYF	TGTGCCAGCTCAGTCAGCTCCTACGAGCAGTACTTC
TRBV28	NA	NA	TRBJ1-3	CASSQPTGSGNTIYF	TGTGCCAGCAGTCAACCGACAGGCTCTGGAAACACCATATATTTT
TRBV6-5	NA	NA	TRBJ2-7	CASSYRSSHEQYF	TGTGCCAGCAGTTACCGCAGTTCCCACGAGCAGTACTTC
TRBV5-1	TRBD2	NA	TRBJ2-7	CASSSSGTSGVASPGYEQYF	TGCGCCAGCAGCTCGTCAGGTACTAGCGGGGTCGCGAGCCCGGGTTACGAGCAGTACTTC
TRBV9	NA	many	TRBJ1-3	CASSSGAFSSGNTIYF	TGTGCCAGCAGCTCTGGGGCCTTCAGCTCTGGAAACACCATATATTTT
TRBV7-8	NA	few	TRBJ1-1	CASSLEQGWNTEAFF	TGTGCCAGCAGCTTAGAACAGGGCTGGAACACTGAAGCTTTCTTT
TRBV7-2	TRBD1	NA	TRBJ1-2	CASSSSTGYRYGYTF	TGTGCCAGCAGCTCATCGACAGGGTATCGGTATGGCTACACCTTC
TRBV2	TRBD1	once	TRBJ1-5	CASSDSTGGLYSNQPQHF	TGTGCCAGCAGTGATTCGACAGGGGGACTGTATAGCAATCAGCCCCAGCATTTT
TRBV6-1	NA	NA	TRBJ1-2	CASSDKGETGGDYGYTF	TGTGCCAGCAGTGACAAAGGGGAGACAGGCGGCGACTATGGCTACACCTTC
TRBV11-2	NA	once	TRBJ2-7	CASRPITGVGEQYF	TGTGCCAGCAGACCTATCACAGGTGTCGGGGAGCAGTACTTC